Shown below are 18 T cell receptor beta chains from a single sample sequenced in a study of PD-1 blockade in classical Hodgkin lymphoma. Time point noted: cycle 4 day 1 (C4D1), after 6 weeks of nivolumab. Autologous stem cell transplantation was followed by relapse in every patient, and brentuximab vedotin exposure varied. Assay: immunoSEQ multiplex PCR; the TCRdb copy retains only in-frame clones and omits some. The repertoire has about 7,000 clones, approximately 80% of them found once; the top ten carry roughly 40%. Sequencing used peripheral blood mononuclear cells (PBMCs), obtained before the fourth cycle of nivolumab. These receptors all come from a human donor with classical Hodgkin lymphoma.

The CDR3 DNA follows: TGTGCCGGCCGGGACAGGGTAGGCGAGCAGTACTTC. Its protein is CAGRDRVGEQYF. This chain links TRBV6-1 with TRBJ2-7; 9 positions match TRBD1. This CDR3 is built from 12 residues. Germline-derived CDR1 and CDR2 are MNHNS and SASEGT. Trimming took 11 bases from V and 6 from J; bases not matched to a gene: 8.

This chain joins TRBV9 and TRBJ2-3; D ambiguous. Trimming pared 0 bases from V and 3 bases from J, leaving 11 bases between. In germline, CDR1 is SGDLS, CDR2 YYNGEE. The CDR3 length is 15 residues. CDR3 coding DNA: TGTGCCAGCAGCGTAGCAGGTACATGGACAGATACGCAGTATTTT. This translates into CASSVAGTWTDTQYF.

The genes are TRBV27 and TRBJ2-3, with D possibly matching TRBD1 (6 bases). CDR1 MNHEY and CDR2 SMNVEV come from the germline V gene (reference sequence). The CDR3 totals 13 residues. Trimming removed 6 bases at V and 2 bases at J, with 9 bases between. For the CDR3, the DNA is TGTGCCAGCAGGAGACAGGACACAGATACGCAGTATTTT. Translating it yields CASRRQDTDTQYF.

This clone has a handful of counts. The chain combines TRBV12-5 with TRBJ1-1; a possible D gene is TRBD1 (5 bases). The length of the CDR3 is 15 residues. Germline V lookup: CDR1 LGHNT, CDR2 FRNRAP. V was clipped by 1 base and J by 2 bases, with 11 bases between them. DNA for the CDR3: TGTGCTAGTGGTTTGGGCCAGGGCTTTAACACTGAAGCTTTCTTT. Translated, it gives CASGLGQGFNTEAFF.

This clone was recorded once. This chain joins TRBV5-6 and TRBJ2-5; D gene ambiguous. The germline V gene has CDR1 SGHDT and CDR2 YYEEEE. The CDR3 spans 12 residues. Trimming removed 4 bases from V and 5 bases from J, with 9 bases in between. The CDR3 nucleotides are TGTGCCAGCAGCGGGATTTCCGAGACCCAGTACTTC. Translation: CASSGISETQYF. Full variable domain (missing parts from reference TRBV5-6 and TRBJ2-5): DAGVTQSPTHLIKTRGQQVTLRCSPKSGHDTVSWYQQALGQGPQFIFQYYEEEERQRGNFPDRFSGHQFPNYSSELNVNALLLGDSALYLCASSGISETQYFGPGTRLLVL.

This chain uses TRBV7-8 with TRBJ1-4; possible D gene TRBD1, 5 bases. CDR3 size: 15 residues. Germline CDR1 SGHVS, CDR2 FQNEAQ. Trimming took 5 bases from V and 0 from J, leaving 10 bases between them. CDR3 DNA sequence: TGTGCCAGCAGCGCCTGGGGGGCAACTAATGAAAAACTGTTTTTT. Amino acids: CASSAWGATNEKLFF.

J is TRBJ2-3 and V is TRBV11-2, with no clear D. CDR1 and CDR2 (germline): SGHAT, FQNNGV. Trimming pared 6 bases from V and 6 bases from J, leaving 7 bases between. This CDR3 region has 11 residues. The CDR3 DNA is TGTGCCAGCAGGGTGGCTGATACGCAGTATTTT. It yields the protein CASRVADTQYF.

The chain couples TRBV6-5 to TRBJ1-6, with D perhaps matching TRBD1 (6 bases). The CDR3 runs 15 residues. The V gene lost 1 base and the J gene lost 6 bases, with 10 bases spanning the gap. The germline V gene encodes CDR1 MNHEY and CDR2 SVGAGI. The CDR3 DNA reads as TGTGCCAGCAGTTACTTGGGGGCGGGTAATTCACCCCTCCACTTT. Protein: CASSYLGAGNSPLHF.

The gene calls are TRBV10-3 and TRBJ1-2; possible D gene TRBD1, 5 bases. V was cut by 6 bases and J by 5 bases, with 10 bases left in between. The CDR3 contains 12 residues. CDR1 and CDR2 from the germline V gene are ENHRY and SYGVKD. The CDR3 spells CAISRGEYGYTF. CDR3 nucleotides: TGTGCCATCAGCCGGGGGGAGTATGGCTACACCTTC.

This chain joins TRBV15 and TRBJ2-1, with 11 bases identical to TRBD2. The CDR3 consists of 19 residues. After removal of 5 bases from V and 5 bases from J, the junction contained 17 bases not matched to a gene. Germline-derived CDR1 and CDR2 are LNHNV and YYDKDF (reference sequence). CDR3 amino acids: CATSVGTGLLAGVHNEQFF. In DNA, the CDR3 is TGTGCCACCAGCGTGGGTACAGGGTTACTAGCGGGAGTCCACAATGAGCAGTTCTTC.

Turning to this clone: This sequence may be a read error, since a much larger clone differs from it by one base. This specimen includes other DNA sequences encoding the same CDR3. The chain carries TRBV27 and TRBJ2-2; 12 nucleotides agree with TRBD2. CDR3 length: 16 amino acids. CDR1 and CDR2 (germline): MNHEY, SMNVEV (reference sequence). V lost 5 bases, J lost 6 bases, and 7 bases stayed unmatched. The CDR3 DNA follows: TGTGCCAGCAGTGAGACTAGCGGGAGTATAGCCGGGGAGCTGTTTTTT. Protein sequence: CASSETSGSIAGELFF.

This chain connects TRBV6-6 to TRBJ1-1; D perhaps matches TRBD1 (5 bases). CDR1 is MNHNY, CDR2 SVGAGI, per germline (reference sequence). The V gene lost 2 bases and the J gene lost 5 bases, with 15 bases spanning the gap. CDR3 length: 15 amino acids. The CDR3 coding sequence is TGTGCCAGCAGTTACCATGACCCCCAGGGAACTGAAGCTTTCTTT. This gives the protein CASSYHDPQGTEAFF.

This chain uses TRBV2 with TRBJ2-3; no clear D gene. The V end was cut by 6 bases, the J end by 2 bases, with 3 bases between. This CDR3 has 11 residues. Germline CDR1 reads SNHLY; CDR2 reads FYNNEI. For the CDR3, the DNA is TGTGCCAGCAGATACACAGATACGCAGTATTTT. Encoded protein: CASRYTDTQYF.

The chain employs TRBV11-3 and TRBJ2-1; D call uncertain. This CDR3 comprises 15 residues. Germline CDR1 SGHNT, CDR2 YENEEA. V lost 5 bases to trimming and J lost 0 bases, with 11 bases between them. The CDR3 DNA reads as TGTGCCAGCAGCGCGGACGGAAGCTCCTACAATGAGCAGTTCTTC. As protein: CASSADGSSYNEQFF. Using reference TRBV11-3 and TRBJ2-1 for the parts outside the CDR3, the full variable domain is EAGVVQSPRYKIIEKKQPVAFWCNPISGHNTLYWYLQNLGQGPELLIRYENEEAVDDSQLPKDRFSAERLKGVDSTLKIQPAELGDSAVYLCASSADGSSYNEQFFGPGTRLTVL.

In the case of this clone: The sample carries other DNA sequences with the same CDR3. CDR3 sequence reads: CASSLGQGATEAFF. The CDR3 DNA reads as TGTGCCAGCTCACTCGGACAGGGGGCGACAGAAGCTTTCTTT. The chain combines TRBV18 with TRBJ1-1; 11 bases agree with TRBD1. J was trimmed by 8 bases and V by 4 bases; bases with no gene match: 6. Germline V gives CDR1 KGHSH, CDR2 LQKENI. CDR3 length: 14 amino acids.

Only a few counts were recorded for this clone. The chain employs TRBV6-5 and TRBJ2-7, with D possibly TRBD2 on 6 matching bases. From germline, CDR1 is MNHEY and CDR2 SVGAGI. The CDR3 covers 13 residues. Trimming pared 5 bases from V and 6 bases from J, leaving 14 bases between. CDR3 sequence (DNA): TGTGCCAGCAGTCTAATGGAGGGAGTCGAGCAGTACTTC. Protein: CASSLMEGVEQYF.

The rearrangement joins TRBV4-2 to TRBJ1-2; TRBD1 might be the D (6 bases). CDR1 and CDR2 from the germline V gene are LGHNA and YNFKEQ. V was cut by 0 bases and J by 4 bases, with 12 bases left in between. CDR3 size: 15 residues. CDR3 loop: CASSQELRGIYGYTF. The CDR3 DNA reads as TGTGCCAGCAGCCAAGAACTTAGGGGGATCTATGGCTACACCTTC.

V and J are TRBV29-1 and TRBJ2-5; D call uncertain. Looked up from germline, CDR1 is SQVTM and CDR2 is ANQGSEA. The V gene lost 1 base and the J gene lost 4 bases, with 13 bases spanning the gap. The CDR3 runs 14 residues. CDR3 bases: TGCAGCGTTGAAGGGGCGGAACCAGGAGAGACCCAGTACTTC. Amino acids: CSVEGAEPGETQYF.